This T cell receptor (beta chain) was profiled in a study of blood T cell repertoires in COVID-19. V lost 5 bases and J 7 bases, leaving 14 bases between the germline ends. The CDR3 spans 13 residues. Germline V gene lookup returns CDR1 SGHTA and CDR2 FQGTGA. Sequencing was performed with immunoSEQ multiplex PCR; in TCRdb, only in-frame clones are kept and a portion is missing. The repertoire includes 150,000 to 200,000 clones, 76% of them detected once, and about 15% sits in the top ten. Participant-given clinical history determined each cohort assignment. The chain has TRBV7-3 and TRBJ2-5, with TRBD2 as a possible D gene (5 bases). Material for sequencing was PBMCs or T cells enriched from blood (not recorded which). This receptor was identified in a woman aged 50 to 60 with acute COVID-19. CDR3 sequence reads: CASSQTSFGTQYF. DNA for the CDR3: TGTGCCAGCAGCCAAACTAGTTTTGGGACCCAGTACTTC.